The rows below give T cell receptor beta chains drawn from one sample of a study of beta chain features in type 1 diabetes. Here immunoSEQ multiplex PCR was the method, and the copy in TCRdb shows in-frame clones only, minus some. The sample has about 150,000 clones; about 13% are singletons. The sample comprised central memory CD4+ T cells from blood. All receptors derive from a young man with type 1 diabetes. CDR3s include the opening cysteine and the closing phenylalanine or tryptophan. A D gene is named only where the DNA matches it firmly. Some rows mark clone size as missing; the rest say once, few, many or name a class of expanded clone.

DNA	CDR3	J	D	size	V
TGTGCCAGCAGCTTTAGCCAAGAGACCCAGTACTTC	CASSFSQETQYF	TRBJ2-5	NA	NA	TRBV5-6
TGCGCCAGCAGCCAAGGAGAGGACAGCTACAATTCACCCCTCCACTTT	CASSQGEDSYNSPLHF	TRBJ1-6	NA	few	TRBV4-1
TGTGCCAGCACTCCTGGGACACCGTTTTTCTTT	CASTPGTPFFF	TRBJ1-1	NA	many	TRBV7-8
TGTGCCAGCAGTTCTCCGGGACAGTCCCTCTACGAGCAGTACTTC	CASSSPGQSLYEQYF	TRBJ2-7	TRBD1	NA	TRBV28
TGTGCCTGTACTAGAGGACAGGGGATCTACGAGCAGTACTTC	CACTRGQGIYEQYF	TRBJ2-7	TRBD1	NA	TRBV30
TGTGCCAGCAGCGCAAGGCAGGTTTATGGCTACACCTTC	CASSARQVYGYTF	TRBJ1-2	NA	many	TRBV7-8
TGCGCCAGCAGCTCCAGACCCTCGGCGGGTTCTACCTCCTACGAGCAGTACTTC	CASSSRPSAGSTSYEQYF	TRBJ2-7	NA	NA	TRBV5-1
TGTGCCAGCAGCCCGACCGAGGACGGCTACGAGCAGTACTTC	CASSPTEDGYEQYF	TRBJ2-7	NA	NA	TRBV7-8
TGTGCCAGCGCTGGGGGCTATGGGGCCAACGTCCTGACTTTC	CASAGGYGANVLTF	TRBJ2-6	NA	NA	TRBV19
TGTGCCAGCAGCTCATCCTGGACCAGGGACACTGAAGCTTTCTTT	CASSSSWTRDTEAFF	TRBJ1-1	NA	NA	TRBV11-2
TGTGCCAGCAGCTTAGCAGGTGCTGGGGCCAACGTCCTGACTTTC	CASSLAGAGANVLTF	TRBJ2-6	NA	NA	TRBV7-2
TGTGCCACCAGCAGAGATCAGGCTAGCGGGGCTCAGGAGACCCAGTACTTC	CATSRDQASGAQETQYF	TRBJ2-5	TRBD2	NA	TRBV15
TGTGCCAGTAGTATAAGGGGACAGGGGATATATGAGCAGTTCTTC	CASSIRGQGIYEQFF	TRBJ2-1	TRBD1	NA	TRBV19
TGTGCCAGTATGGTCCAGGGTGGGACCCAGTACTTC	CASMVQGGTQYF	TRBJ2-5	NA	few	TRBV19
TGTGCTAGTGGTCAAAGCAATCAGCCCCAGCATTTT	CASGQSNQPQHF	TRBJ1-5	NA	NA	TRBV12-5
TGTGCCACCAGCAGAGTCGACTGGTACACAGACACGCAGTATTTT	CATSRVDWYTDTQYF	TRBJ2-3	NA	NA	TRBV15
TGCGCCAGCAGCCAGGGGAACAACTATGGCTACACCTTC	CASSQGNNYGYTF	TRBJ1-2	NA	few	TRBV4-1
TGTGCCAGCTCACCAGCGGACAGGGGCGCGGACACTGAAGCTTTCTTT	CASSPADRGADTEAFF	TRBJ1-1	TRBD1	few	TRBV18
TGTGCCATCACGACTAGCGGGGGACCTGCAGATACGCAGTATTTT	CAITTSGGPADTQYF	TRBJ2-3	TRBD2	NA	TRBV10-3
TGTGCCAGCAGCTACAATGACAGGCCGACAGAAGCTTTCTTT	CASSYNDRPTEAFF	TRBJ1-1	NA	NA	TRBV7-9
TGCAGCGCCAAAACAGGGGTGGATTCACCCCTCCACTTT	CSAKTGVDSPLHF	TRBJ1-6	TRBD1	NA	TRBV29-1
TGTGCCAGCAGCTTAGTCACGAACACTGAAGCTTTCTTT	CASSLVTNTEAFF	TRBJ1-1	NA	NA	TRBV7-9
TGTGCCAGTAGGAGACAGGGAGGGCAGCCCCAGCATTTT	CASRRQGGQPQHF	TRBJ1-5	TRBD1	NA	TRBV19
TGTGCCAGCTCACCCCGGTTGGTGGGACAGGGAGCGGATACGCAGTATTTT	CASSPRLVGQGADTQYF	TRBJ2-3	TRBD1	many	TRBV18
TGTGCCTGGAAGAAGGAGGGGGGCACAGATACGCAGTATTTT	CAWKKEGGTDTQYF	TRBJ2-3	NA	few	TRBV30
TGTGCCAGCACCTTAGGGGGAGAATTCTATGGCTACACCTTC	CASTLGGEFYGYTF	TRBJ1-2	NA	NA	TRBV5-4
TGTGCCAGCTCACAGGGGCGAAACAGTTCACCCCTCCACTTT	CASSQGRNSSPLHF	TRBJ1-6	NA	NA	TRBV18
TGTGCCAGCAGGCCAGGGAACTTAAGACGGTTCTTC	CASRPGNLRRFF	TRBJ2-1	NA	few	TRBV5-8
TGTGCCAGCAGCTCGACAGATTATGGCTACACCTTC	CASSSTDYGYTF	TRBJ1-2	NA	NA	TRBV5-6
TGCAGCGTTGATTCCTTTGCAGCCTATGGCTACACCTTC	CSVDSFAAYGYTF	TRBJ1-2	NA	few	TRBV29-1
TGTGCCAGCAGCCCCCTTAACAAGTGGCAAGAGACCCAGTACTTC	CASSPLNKWQETQYF	TRBJ2-5	NA	few	TRBV5-4
TGTGCCTGGAAGCACGGGGGTAGCTATGGCTACACCTTC	CAWKHGGSYGYTF	TRBJ1-2	NA	NA	TRBV30
TGTGCCAGCAGCGACGACAGGGGGTTCTATGGCTACACCTTC	CASSDDRGFYGYTF	TRBJ1-2	TRBD1	NA	TRBV7-9
TGTGCCAGCAGGACAAGCGGGGGTCAAGAGACCCAGTACTTC	CASRTSGGQETQYF	TRBJ2-5	TRBD2	NA	TRBV6-6
TGTGCCAGCAGGGAGAACACTGAAGCTTTCTTT	CASRENTEAFF	TRBJ1-1	NA	many	TRBV2
TGTGCCAGCAGCGTAGCTCTCGGAGAGATCTACGAGCAGTACTTC	CASSVALGEIYEQYF	TRBJ2-7	NA	NA	TRBV9
TGTGCCAGCAGTGAAGAGTCCGGTCAGCCCCAGCATTTT	CASSEESGQPQHF	TRBJ1-5	NA	NA	TRBV2